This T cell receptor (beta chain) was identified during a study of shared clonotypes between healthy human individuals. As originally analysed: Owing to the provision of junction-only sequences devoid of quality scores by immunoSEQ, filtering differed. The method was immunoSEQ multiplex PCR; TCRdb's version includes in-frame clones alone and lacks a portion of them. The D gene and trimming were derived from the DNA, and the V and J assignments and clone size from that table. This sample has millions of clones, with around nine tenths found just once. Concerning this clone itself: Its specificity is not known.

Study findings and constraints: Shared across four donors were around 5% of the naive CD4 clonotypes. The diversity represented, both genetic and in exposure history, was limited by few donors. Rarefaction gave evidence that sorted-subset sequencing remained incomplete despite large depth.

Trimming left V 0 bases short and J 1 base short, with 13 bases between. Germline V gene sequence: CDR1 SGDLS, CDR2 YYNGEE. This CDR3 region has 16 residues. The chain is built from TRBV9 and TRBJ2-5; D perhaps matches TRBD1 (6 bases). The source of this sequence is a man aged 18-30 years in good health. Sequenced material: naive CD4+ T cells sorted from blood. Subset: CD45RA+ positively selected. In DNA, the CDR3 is TGTGCCAGCAGCGTAGCTTGGGGACAAAGCCAAGAGACCCAGTACTTC. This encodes CASSVAWGQSQETQYF.